This T cell receptor (beta chain) was identified during a study of OX40 agonist ivuxolimab in advanced cancers. Study findings and constraints: At 0.1 to 3.0 mg/kg and by week 6, CD4+ and CD8+ T cells in the blood had expanded clonally. In the 0.1-3.0 mg/kg groups, partial responders showed among the lowest expansion.

A word on this clone: Its antigen is not identified.

The germline gives CDR1 SEHNR, CDR2 FQNEAQ (reference sequence). J was trimmed by 1 base and V by 5 bases; bases with no gene match: 4. There are 14 residues in the CDR3. Measured with immunoSEQ multiplex PCR; TCRdb has only the in-frame clones, and not every one. In the table there are 23,000 or so clones, 84% of which are singletons. The sequence came from an adult with an advanced solid tumor such as melanoma, head and neck, liver or kidney cancer. The sample here was CD4+ or CD8+ T cells sorted from blood, taken in a trial of the OX40 agonist ivuxolimab. The chain joins TRBV7-9 to TRBJ2-7; 8 bases line up with TRBD1. The CDR3 coding sequence is TGTGCCAGCAGCCGTCGACAGGGGTCCTACGAGCAGTACTTC. This gives the protein CASSRRQGSYEQYF. Looking up the rest from reference TRBV7-9 and TRBJ2-7 gives the full variable domain: DTGVSQNPRHKITKRGQNVTFRCDPISEHNRLYWYRQTLGQGPEFLTYFQNEAQLEKSRLLSDRFSAERPKGSFSTLEIQRTEQGDSAMYLCASSRRQGSYEQYFGPGTRLTVT.